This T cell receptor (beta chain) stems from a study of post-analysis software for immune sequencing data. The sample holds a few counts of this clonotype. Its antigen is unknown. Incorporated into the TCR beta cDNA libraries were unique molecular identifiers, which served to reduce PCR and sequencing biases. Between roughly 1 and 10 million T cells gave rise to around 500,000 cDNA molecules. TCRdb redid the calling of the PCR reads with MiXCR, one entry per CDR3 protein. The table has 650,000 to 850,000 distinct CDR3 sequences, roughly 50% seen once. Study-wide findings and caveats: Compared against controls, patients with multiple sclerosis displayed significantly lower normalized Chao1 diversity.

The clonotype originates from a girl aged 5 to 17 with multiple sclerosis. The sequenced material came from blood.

CDR3 in amino acids: CASSTPQAGVNYEQYF. CDR3 DNA sequence: TGTGCCAGCAGTACCCCCCAAGCGGGAGTTAACTACGAGCAGTACTTC. V and J are TRBV28 and TRBJ2-7, with TRBD2 matching 8 bases. The germline V gene encodes CDR1 MDHEN and CDR2 SYDVKM. The V and J ends lost 5 bases and 3 bases, in that order; junction bases with no gene match: 12. The CDR3 contains 16 residues.